These 15 T cell receptor beta chains were all obtained from the same sample, sequenced in a study of blood T cell repertoires in COVID-19 (dated by TCRdb to 2020 to 2022). Library prep was done by the immunoSEQ multiplex PCR assay. This immuneACCESS table, as held by TCRdb, lists in-frame sequences with V and J called but not all clones. Of the missing ones, under half trace to an unresolved V gene in checked studies; the others have no known cause. The sample table shows 98,000 or so clones, and about 80% are seen once. The ten largest clones represent more than 3.5% of the sample. The material sequenced was peripheral blood. The receptor set was obtained from a woman aged 70-85 years with acute or convalescent COVID-19.

The V call is TRBV6-5, the J call TRBJ1-3; 9 bases align to TRBD1. In germline, CDR1 is MNHEY, CDR2 SVGAGI. J was trimmed by 8 bases and V by 4 bases; bases with no gene match: 12. CDR3 length: 16 residues. Written as DNA, the CDR3 is TGTGCCAGCAGTTCATCCGGGACAGGGCTAAGGGACACCATATATTTT. Its translation: CASSSSGTGLRDTIYF.

This chain connects TRBV6-4 to TRBJ2-1, with TRBD2 matching over 7 bases. The CDR3 runs to 17 residues. V trimming: 2 bases; J trimming: 5 bases; junction bases outside the gene matches: 12. CDR1 is MRHNA, CDR2 SNTAGT, per germline. The CDR3 nucleotides read TGTGCCAGCAGTGACGAGAGCGGGAATGGTCTCCACAATGAGCAGTTCTTC. Translation: CASSDESGNGLHNEQFF.

The chain combines TRBV29-1 with TRBJ2-2, with 8 bases matching TRBD1. This CDR3 is 13 amino acids long. Germline V gives CDR1 SQVTM, CDR2 ANQGSEA. Unmatched junction bases numbered 5, after V lost 4 bases and J lost 7 bases. CDR3 amino acids: CSVVAGGVGELFF. CDR3 DNA sequence: TGCAGCGTTGTCGCAGGGGGCGTCGGGGAGCTGTTTTTT.

The chain has TRBV2 and TRBJ2-3, with TRBD2 matching 7 bases. Trimming cost V 2 bases and J 4 bases; bases outside gene matches: 6. The CDR3 runs 15 residues. Germline assignment: CDR1 SNHLY and CDR2 FYNNEI. DNA for the CDR3: TGTGCCAGCAGTGAATCCGGCGGGAGATCAGATACGCAGTATTTT. It translates to CASSESGGRSDTQYF.

The V and J genes are TRBV3-1 (or the pseudogene TRBV3-2) and TRBJ1-1; possible D gene TRBD1, 6 bases. Germline V gene sequence: CDR1 LGHDT, CDR2 YNNKEL (reference sequence). The V end lost 4 bases, the J end lost 4 bases, and 16 bases lay between the germline ends. This CDR3 is built from 15 residues. CDR3: CASSPGMVGATEAFF. CDR3 bases: TGTGCCAGCAGCCCCGGGATGGTGGGGGCCACTGAAGCTTTCTTT.

The gene calls are TRBV18 and TRBJ2-1; 11 bases agree with TRBD1. CDR1 and CDR2 from the germline V gene are KGHSH and LQKENI. The CDR3 spans 17 residues. V was pared by 5 bases and J by 9 bases, with 15 bases of the junction left unmatched. The CDR3 sequence: CASSLIAGGQGAAEQFF. CDR3 nucleotide sequence: TGTGCCAGCTCATTAATAGCCGGAGGACAGGGGGCAGCTGAGCAGTTCTTC.

The chain recombines TRBV1 with TRBJ2-7; the D segment call TRBD2 is taken from the table without a DNA check. TRBV1 is shown as a pseudogene. The CDR3 loop spans 15 amino acids. CDR3 region: CTSSPPRDLAYEQYF. The CDR3 DNA reads as TGCACCAGCAGCCCCCCAAGGGACTTAGCCTACGAGCAGTACTTC.

The chain recombines TRBV7-2 with TRBJ1-1, with D tentatively TRBD1 (6 bases). The CDR3 is 15 amino acids. V lost 0 bases and J lost 6, with 14 bases in between. Germline CDR1 and CDR2: SGHTA and FQGNSA. The DNA for the CDR3 is TGTGCCAGCAGCTTAGCGTTGATGGGGGCTGCTGAAGCTTTCTTT. Its protein is CASSLALMGAAEAFF.

The V call is TRBV5-1, the J call TRBJ2-1; D is uncertain. V lost 6 bases, J lost 1 base, and 11 bases lay in between. Germline CDR1 reads SGHRS; CDR2 reads YFSETQ. The CDR3 is 14 residues long. The CDR3 region has the DNA TGCGCCAGCAAGAACGACTTATCCTACAATGAGCAGTTCTTC. Its translation is CASKNDLSYNEQFF.

CDR3 region: CASTSGGTGELFF. Written as DNA, the CDR3 is TGCGCCAGCACCTCAGGGGGTACCGGGGAGCTGTTTTTT. This chain uses TRBV10-1 with TRBJ2-2; 7 bases agree with TRBD1. J gave up 5 bases and V 7 bases, and 4 bases lay outside the gene matches. The CDR3 is 13 residues long. Germline lookup yields CDR1 WNHNN and CDR2 SYGVQD (reference sequence).

The chain couples TRBV28 to TRBJ1-3; perhaps TRBD1 as D (5 bases). Germline V gene data show CDR1 as MDHEN and CDR2 as SYDVKM. V dropped 6 bases and J dropped 8 bases, with 17 bases sitting between them. The CDR3 is 14 amino acids. This CDR3 is CASRSEAGLYTIYF. The CDR3 region has the DNA TGTGCCAGCAGAAGCGAGGCAGGGTTATACACCATATATTTT.

The chain is built from TRBV2 and TRBJ2-1; 9 nucleotides align to TRBD1. CDR1 and CDR2 from the germline V gene are SNHLY and FYNNEI. Unmatched junction bases numbered 12, after V lost 3 bases and J lost 6 bases. CDR3 length: 17 residues. This chain's CDR3 is CASSDIKQGAHGNEQFF. The CDR3 coding sequence is TGTGCCAGCAGTGATATTAAACAGGGGGCGCATGGCAATGAGCAGTTCTTC.

V gene TRBV5-1 combines with J gene TRBJ1-2; the D gene is possibly TRBD1 (5 bases). CDR1 is SGHRS and CDR2 is YFSETQ in the germline V gene. Trimming cost V 0 bases and J 4 bases, with 10 bases left between them. This CDR3 region has 14 residues. This CDR3 reads CASSLGRGPYGYTF. The CDR3 DNA sequence: TGCGCCAGCAGCTTGGGAAGGGGCCCCTATGGCTACACCTTC.

V usage is TRBV29-1 and J usage is TRBJ2-1, with TRBD2 identical over 10 bases. After removal of 7 bases from V and 10 bases from J, the junction contained 13 bases not matched to a gene. Germline V gives CDR1 SQVTM, CDR2 ANQGSEA. The CDR3 consists of 14 residues. CDR3 protein: CSGDGGLATKEQFF. CDR3 DNA sequence: TGCAGCGGGGACGGGGGACTAGCGACTAAAGAGCAGTTCTTC.

The chain joins TRBV28 to TRBJ2-7; D may be TRBD2 (7 bases). Looked up from germline, CDR1 is MDHEN and CDR2 is SYDVKM. V shed 6 bases and J shed 3 bases, with 15 bases lying between them. The CDR3 length is 14 residues. Here the CDR3 reads CASSQRGHRYEQYF. The CDR3 DNA follows: TGTGCCAGCAGCCAGCGGGGACACCGCTACGAGCAGTACTTC.